This T cell receptor (beta chain) was recovered during a study of somatic mutations in cytotoxic T cells in rheumatoid arthritis. Study summary: Prior to any treatment and right after diagnosis, patient blood (approximately 33 ml EDTA) was drawn. Certain T-cell populations stained with V beta antibodies were FACS-sorted to nearly 100% purity, and V beta1+ cells were TCRB-sequenced.

This clone was recorded only once. No antigen is known for it. Per the germline V gene, CDR1 is MDHEN and CDR2 is SYDVKM. CDR3 length equals 16 residues. V was clipped by 3 bases and J by 6 bases, with 18 bases between them. Using immunoSEQ multiplex PCR, the repertoire was profiled, and TCRdb retains in-frame clones only, with some absent. The sample has several thousand clones; around four fifths are singletons. Findings of the study overall: Patients with rheumatoid arthritis showed a slight underrepresentation of TRBV07, a finding that was never subjected to any adjustment for multiple comparisons. The targets (antigens) of the expanded CD8+ clones were not known.

The TCR sequence derives from an adult with rheumatoid arthritis. Sequences were obtained from CD8+ T cells sorted from blood. This rearrangement joins TRBV28 to TRBJ1-5, with D possibly being TRBD1 (5 bases). The chain's CDR3 is CASSLSARARTQPQHF. The CDR3 DNA follows: TGTGCCAGCAGTTTGAGTGCCAGGGCTAGAACTCAGCCCCAGCATTTT. Based on the CDR3 plus reference TRBV28 and TRBJ1-5, the full variable domain is DVKVTQSSRYLVKRTGEKVFLECVQDMDHENMFWYRQDPGLGLRLIYFSYDVKMKEKGDIPEGYSVSREKKERFSLILESASTNQTSMYLCASSLSARARTQPQHFGDGTRLSIL.